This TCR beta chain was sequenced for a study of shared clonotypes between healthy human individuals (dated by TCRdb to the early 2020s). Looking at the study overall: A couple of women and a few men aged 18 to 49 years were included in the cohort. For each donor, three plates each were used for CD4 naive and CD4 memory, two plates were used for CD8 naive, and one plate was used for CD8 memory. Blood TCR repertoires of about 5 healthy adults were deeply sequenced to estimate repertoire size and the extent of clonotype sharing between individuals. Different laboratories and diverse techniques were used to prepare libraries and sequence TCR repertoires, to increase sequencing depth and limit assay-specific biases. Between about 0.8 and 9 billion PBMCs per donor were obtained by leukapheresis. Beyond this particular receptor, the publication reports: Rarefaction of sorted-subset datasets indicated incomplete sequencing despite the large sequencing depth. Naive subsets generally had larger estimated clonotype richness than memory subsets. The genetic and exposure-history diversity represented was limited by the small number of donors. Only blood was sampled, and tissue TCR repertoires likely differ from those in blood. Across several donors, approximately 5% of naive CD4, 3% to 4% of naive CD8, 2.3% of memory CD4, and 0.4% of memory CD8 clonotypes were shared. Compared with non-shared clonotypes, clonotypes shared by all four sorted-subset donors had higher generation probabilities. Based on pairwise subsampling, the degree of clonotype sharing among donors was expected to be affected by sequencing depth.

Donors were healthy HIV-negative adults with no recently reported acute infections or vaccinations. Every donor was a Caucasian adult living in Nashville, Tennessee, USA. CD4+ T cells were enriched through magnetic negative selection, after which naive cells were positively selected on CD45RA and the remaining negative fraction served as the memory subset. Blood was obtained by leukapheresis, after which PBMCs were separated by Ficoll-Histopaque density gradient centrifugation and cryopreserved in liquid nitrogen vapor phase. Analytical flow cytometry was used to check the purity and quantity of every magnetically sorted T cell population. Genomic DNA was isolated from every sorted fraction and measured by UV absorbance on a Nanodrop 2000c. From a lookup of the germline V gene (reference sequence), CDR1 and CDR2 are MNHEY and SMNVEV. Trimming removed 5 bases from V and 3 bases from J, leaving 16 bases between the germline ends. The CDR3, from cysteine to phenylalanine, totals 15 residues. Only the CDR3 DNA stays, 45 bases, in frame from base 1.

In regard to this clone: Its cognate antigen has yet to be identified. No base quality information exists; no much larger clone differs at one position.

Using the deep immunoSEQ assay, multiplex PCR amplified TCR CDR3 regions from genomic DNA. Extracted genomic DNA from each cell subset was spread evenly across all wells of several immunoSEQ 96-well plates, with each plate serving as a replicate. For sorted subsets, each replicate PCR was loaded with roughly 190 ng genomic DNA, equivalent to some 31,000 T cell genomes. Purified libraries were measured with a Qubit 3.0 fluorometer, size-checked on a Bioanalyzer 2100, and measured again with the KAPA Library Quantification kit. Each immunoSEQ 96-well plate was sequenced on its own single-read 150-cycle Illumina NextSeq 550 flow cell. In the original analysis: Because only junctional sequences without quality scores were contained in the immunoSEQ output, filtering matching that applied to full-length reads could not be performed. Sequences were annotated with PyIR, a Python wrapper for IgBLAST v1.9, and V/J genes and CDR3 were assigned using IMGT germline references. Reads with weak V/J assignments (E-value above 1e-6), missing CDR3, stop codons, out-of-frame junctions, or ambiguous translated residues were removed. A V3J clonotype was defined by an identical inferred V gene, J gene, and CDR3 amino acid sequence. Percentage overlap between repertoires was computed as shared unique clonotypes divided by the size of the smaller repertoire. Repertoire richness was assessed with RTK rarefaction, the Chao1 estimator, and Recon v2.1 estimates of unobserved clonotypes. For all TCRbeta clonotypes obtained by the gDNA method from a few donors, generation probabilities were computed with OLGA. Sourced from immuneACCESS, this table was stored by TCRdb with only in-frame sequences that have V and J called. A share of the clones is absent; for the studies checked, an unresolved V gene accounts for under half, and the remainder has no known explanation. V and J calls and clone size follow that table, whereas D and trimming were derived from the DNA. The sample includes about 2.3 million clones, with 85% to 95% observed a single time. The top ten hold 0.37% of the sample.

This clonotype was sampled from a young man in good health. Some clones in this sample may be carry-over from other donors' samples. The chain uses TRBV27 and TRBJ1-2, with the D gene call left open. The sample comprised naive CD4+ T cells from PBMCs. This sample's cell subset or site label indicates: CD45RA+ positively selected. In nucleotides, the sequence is TGTGCCAGCAGTATGTCACGGACGGGCCACTATGGCTACACCTTC. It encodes CASSMSRTGHYGYTF.